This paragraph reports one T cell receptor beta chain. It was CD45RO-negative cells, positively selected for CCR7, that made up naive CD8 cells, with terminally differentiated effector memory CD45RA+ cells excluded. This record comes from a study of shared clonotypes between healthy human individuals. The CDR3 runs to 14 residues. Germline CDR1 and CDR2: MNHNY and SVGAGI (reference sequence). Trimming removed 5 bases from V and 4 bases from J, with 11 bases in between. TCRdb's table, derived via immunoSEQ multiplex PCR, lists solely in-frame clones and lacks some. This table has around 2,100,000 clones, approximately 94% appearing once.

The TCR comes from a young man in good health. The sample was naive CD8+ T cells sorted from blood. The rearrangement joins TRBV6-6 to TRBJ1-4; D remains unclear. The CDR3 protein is CASSVAGLNEKLFF. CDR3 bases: TGTGCCAGCAGTGTTGCAGGTCTTAATGAAAAACTGTTTTTT.